The sequence of this T cell receptor beta chain was determined in a study of post-analysis software for immune sequencing data. Study information: Relapsing-remitting, secondary progressive and progressive-relapsing forms of multiple sclerosis all featured among disease courses. Study-level points and caveats: Multiple sclerosis patients showed significantly lower normalized Chao1 diversity than controls did. Four to six TRBV segments appeared more often in patients than in controls, and TRBV5-6, TRBV5-1 and TRBV20-1 were among these.

Libraries were made from TCR beta cDNA, and they carried unique molecular identifiers. Each sample of roughly 0.9 to 11 million input T cells yielded around 500,000 cDNA molecules, so each molecule approximated one T cell. Each CDR3 protein is one row after TCRdb ran MiXCR on the PCR reads. Altogether hundreds of thousands of distinct CDR3 sequences are present, 39% being singletons, with the ten largest covering 6% to 9%. With regard to this clonotype: The antigen is not known.

Germline V gene data show CDR1 as SGHRS and CDR2 as YFSETQ. The CDR3 totals 15 residues. Trimming cost V 4 bases and J 5 bases; bases outside gene matches: 6. The chain is built from TRBV5-1 and TRBJ2-5; TRBD2 agrees at 12 bases. The receptor was isolated from a girl under 10 years old with multiple sclerosis. Specimen: blood. CDR3 loop: CASSTGTSGLETQYF. The DNA of the CDR3 is TGCGCCAGCAGCACCGGGACTAGCGGGTTGGAGACCCAGTACTTC.